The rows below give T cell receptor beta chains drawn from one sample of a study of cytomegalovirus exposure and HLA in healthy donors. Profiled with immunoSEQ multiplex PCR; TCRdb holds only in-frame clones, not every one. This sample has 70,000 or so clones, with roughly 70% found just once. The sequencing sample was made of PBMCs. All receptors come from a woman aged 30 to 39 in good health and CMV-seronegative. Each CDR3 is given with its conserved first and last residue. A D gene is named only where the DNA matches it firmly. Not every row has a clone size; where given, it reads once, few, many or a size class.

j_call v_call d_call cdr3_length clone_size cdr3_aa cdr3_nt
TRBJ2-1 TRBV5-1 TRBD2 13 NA CASSAGAYNEQFF TGCGCCAGCAGTGCGGGGGCCTACAATGAGCAGTTCTTC
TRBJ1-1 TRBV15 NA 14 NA CATSRGGISAEAFF TGTGCCACCAGTCGCGGGGGGATTAGCGCTGAAGCTTTCTTT
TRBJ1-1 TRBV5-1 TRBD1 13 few CASSPDRGTEAFF TGCGCCAGCAGCCCAGACAGGGGCACTGAAGCTTTCTTT
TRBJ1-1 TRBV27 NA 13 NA CASSLARVTEAFF TGTGCCAGCAGTTTAGCCAGGGTTACTGAAGCTTTCTTT
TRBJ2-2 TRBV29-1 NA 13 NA CSVGQTNTGELFF TGCAGCGTAGGACAGACGAACACCGGGGAGCTGTTTTTT
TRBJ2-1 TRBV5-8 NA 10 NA CASSRNEQFF TGTGCCAGCAGCCGCAATGAGCAGTTCTTC
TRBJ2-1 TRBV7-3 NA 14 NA CASSFGGPASEQFF TGTGCCAGCAGCTTCGGGGGACCGGCGAGCGAGCAGTTCTTC
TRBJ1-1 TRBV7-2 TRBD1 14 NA CASSPGGGGTEAFF TGTGCCAGCAGCCCAGGGGGCGGGGGCACTGAAGCTTTCTTT
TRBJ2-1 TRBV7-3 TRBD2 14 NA CASSSSGGANEQFF TGTGCCAGCAGCTCGAGCGGGGGGGCGAATGAGCAGTTCTTC
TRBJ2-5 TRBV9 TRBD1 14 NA CASSVEDRVETQYF TGTGCCAGCAGCGTAGAGGACAGGGTGGAGACCCAGTACTTC
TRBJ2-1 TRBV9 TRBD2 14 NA CASGVGLASNEQFF TGTGCCAGCGGGGTTGGACTAGCGAGCAATGAGCAGTTCTTC
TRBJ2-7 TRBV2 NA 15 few CASSESRGAFNEQYF TGTGCCAGCAGTGAGAGTCGGGGGGCCTTCAACGAGCAGTACTTC
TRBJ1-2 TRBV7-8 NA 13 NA CASSHARDYGYTF TGTGCCAGCAGCCATGCCCGGGACTATGGCTACACCTTC
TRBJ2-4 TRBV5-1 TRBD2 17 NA CASSLGDSGGAKNIQYF TGCGCCAGCAGCTTGGGAGATAGCGGGGGAGCCAAAAACATTCAGTACTTC
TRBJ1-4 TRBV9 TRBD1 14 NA CASSPTGSDEKLFF TGTGCCAGCAGCCCGACAGGGTCTGACGAAAAACTGTTTTTT
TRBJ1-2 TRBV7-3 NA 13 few CASSGDKNYGYTF TGTGCCAGCAGCGGGGACAAGAACTATGGCTACACCTTC
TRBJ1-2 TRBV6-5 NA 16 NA CASSYSGGEGDYGYTF TGTGCCAGCAGTTACTCAGGAGGGGAGGGTGACTATGGCTACACCTTC
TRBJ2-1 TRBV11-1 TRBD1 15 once CASSRQGAGLNEQFF TGTGCCAGCAGCCGACAGGGGGCCGGACTTAATGAGCAGTTCTTC
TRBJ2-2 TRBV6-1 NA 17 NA CASSGPKRTYNTGELFF TGTGCCAGCAGTGGACCCAAACGGACATACAACACCGGGGAGCTGTTTTTT
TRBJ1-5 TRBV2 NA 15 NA CASSPGVSGNQPQHF TGTGCCAGCAGTCCGGGTGTGTCAGGCAATCAGCCCCAGCATTTT
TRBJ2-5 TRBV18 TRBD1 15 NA CASSRRGRGEETQYF TGTGCCAGCTCCCGCAGGGGGCGCGGAGAAGAGACCCAGTACTTC